Listed below are T cell receptor beta chains from one sample, sequenced in a study of cytomegalovirus exposure and HLA in healthy donors. Some clones are missing from TCRdb's copy, which holds only in-frame ones; the method was immunoSEQ multiplex PCR. Altogether 160,000 or so clones are present, roughly 85% being singletons, with the ten largest covering roughly 2%. The sequencing sample was made of PBMCs. Receptor source: a man aged 35-49 years in good health and CMV-seronegative. Both conserved end residues are part of each CDR3. The order of the fields is clone size, J gene, V gene, D gene, CDR3 DNA, CDR3 protein. A D gene is named only where the DNA matches it firmly. Size values are once, few and many counts, or a class for expanded clones, and some rows have none.

abundance: NA
j_gene: TRBJ2-7
v_gene: TRBV30
d_gene: NA
CDR3nt: TGTGCCTGGAGTTCGAGCTCCTACGAGCAGTACTTC
CDR3aa: CAWSSSSYEQYF

abundance: NA
j_gene: TRBJ2-7
v_gene: TRBV25-1
d_gene: NA
CDR3nt: TGTGCCAGCAGTAGTTGGCAGGCATACGAGCAGTACTTC
CDR3aa: CASSSWQAYEQYF

abundance: NA
j_gene: TRBJ2-1
v_gene: TRBV27
d_gene: TRBD2
CDR3nt: TGTGCCAGCAAAGTCCTAGCGGACAATGAGCAGTTCTTC
CDR3aa: CASKVLADNEQFF

abundance: few
j_gene: TRBJ2-1
v_gene: TRBV19
d_gene: TRBD2
CDR3nt: TGTGCCAGTAGTATTAATCCTAGCGGGAGGTTCAATGAGCAGTTCTTC
CDR3aa: CASSINPSGRFNEQFF

abundance: NA
j_gene: TRBJ1-2
v_gene: TRBV6-6
d_gene: NA
CDR3nt: TGTGCCAGCAGTTACTCGAATTTCAGGGATGGCTACACCTTC
CDR3aa: CASSYSNFRDGYTF

abundance: NA
j_gene: TRBJ2-7
v_gene: TRBV7-8
d_gene: NA
CDR3nt: TGTGCCAGCAGCCGGGACGAGCAGTACTTC
CDR3aa: CASSRDEQYF

abundance: NA
j_gene: TRBJ2-1
v_gene: TRBV10-3
d_gene: TRBD2
CDR3nt: TGTGCCAGCAGTTATAGCGGGAGGGTCGGCAATGAGCAGTTCTTC
CDR3aa: CASSYSGRVGNEQFF

abundance: NA
j_gene: TRBJ1-5
v_gene: TRBV5-4
d_gene: NA
CDR3nt: TGTGCCAGCAGCCATGGCGGGAGCAATCAGCCCCAGCATTTT
CDR3aa: CASSHGGSNQPQHF

abundance: NA
j_gene: TRBJ1-2
v_gene: TRBV5-1
d_gene: NA
CDR3nt: TGCGCCAGCAGCTTGGAAGGGGTGGCCCATGGCTACACCTTC
CDR3aa: CASSLEGVAHGYTF

abundance: NA
j_gene: TRBJ2-7
v_gene: TRBV6-5
d_gene: TRBD1
CDR3nt: TGTGCCAGCAACCGACAGGGGTCGTACGAGCAGTACTTC
CDR3aa: CASNRQGSYEQYF

abundance: NA
j_gene: TRBJ2-7
v_gene: TRBV2
d_gene: NA
CDR3nt: TGTGCCAGCAGAGGCAGGTCGTCAGGGAACGAGCAGTACTTC
CDR3aa: CASRGRSSGNEQYF

abundance: NA
j_gene: TRBJ2-7
v_gene: TRBV5-1
d_gene: TRBD2
CDR3nt: TGCGCCAGCAGCTTGGTTAGCGGGAGAGGGGAGCAGTACTTC
CDR3aa: CASSLVSGRGEQYF

abundance: NA
j_gene: TRBJ2-7
v_gene: TRBV5-4
d_gene: TRBD2
CDR3nt: TGTGCCAGCAGCCCTGGGACTAGCGGAGGGTACGAGCAGTACTTC
CDR3aa: CASSPGTSGGYEQYF

abundance: NA
j_gene: TRBJ2-5
v_gene: TRBV6-6
d_gene: TRBD2
CDR3nt: TGTGCCAGCAGGGGGAGCGGGAGAGGGCGAGAGACCCAGTACTTC
CDR3aa: CASRGSGRGRETQYF

abundance: NA
j_gene: TRBJ1-2
v_gene: TRBV19
d_gene: NA
CDR3nt: TGTGCCAGTAGTATTAGGACATCCCTCCACTATGGCTACACCTTC
CDR3aa: CASSIRTSLHYGYTF

abundance: NA
j_gene: TRBJ2-1
v_gene: TRBV10-1
d_gene: NA
CDR3nt: TGCGCCTTTTGCGGTGCTGAGCAGTTCTTC
CDR3aa: CAFCGAEQFF

abundance: NA
j_gene: TRBJ2-1
v_gene: TRBV5-1
d_gene: NA
CDR3nt: TGCGCCAGCAGCTTGGTTTTGGGGAGCTCCTACAATGAGCAGTTCTTC
CDR3aa: CASSLVLGSSYNEQFF

abundance: once
j_gene: TRBJ2-3
v_gene: TRBV7-6
d_gene: TRBD2
CDR3nt: TGTGCCAGCAGCGAGGGACTAGCAGACACTAGCACAGATACGCAGTATTTT
CDR3aa: CASSEGLADTSTDTQYF

abundance: few
j_gene: TRBJ1-5
v_gene: TRBV6-5
d_gene: NA
CDR3nt: TGTGCCAGCAGAATTACAGAGGGAAGCAATCAGCCCCAGCATTTT
CDR3aa: CASRITEGSNQPQHF

abundance: NA
j_gene: TRBJ2-4
v_gene: TRBV6-5
d_gene: NA
CDR3nt: TGTGCCAGCAGTTACCTACGAGGGGCCAAAAACATTCAGTACTTC
CDR3aa: CASSYLRGAKNIQYF

abundance: few
j_gene: TRBJ2-1
v_gene: TRBV5-1
d_gene: TRBD1
CDR3nt: TGCGCCAGCAGCTTAGGACAGGGGGGCTTCGATGAGCAGTTCTTC
CDR3aa: CASSLGQGGFDEQFF

abundance: few
j_gene: TRBJ2-7
v_gene: TRBV11-2
d_gene: NA
CDR3nt: TGTGCCAGCAGCTTCCGGGTGGACGAGCAGTACTTC
CDR3aa: CASSFRVDEQYF

abundance: NA
j_gene: TRBJ1-2
v_gene: TRBV5-6
d_gene: NA
CDR3nt: TGTGCCAGCGCCAGGACGGGAAACTATGGCTACACCTTC
CDR3aa: CASARTGNYGYTF

abundance: NA
j_gene: TRBJ2-4
v_gene: TRBV4-1
d_gene: TRBD2
CDR3nt: TGCGCCAGCAGCCAAGTAGCGGGAGTGGTCAAAAACAGTCAGTACTTC
CDR3aa: CASSQVAGVVKNSQYF

abundance: NA
j_gene: TRBJ1-4
v_gene: TRBV9
d_gene: NA
CDR3nt: TGTGCCAGCAGCGTAGTGTGGAGCCCTGGGACTAATGAAAAACTGTTTTTT
CDR3aa: CASSVVWSPGTNEKLFF

abundance: NA
j_gene: TRBJ2-2
v_gene: TRBV6-6
d_gene: TRBD1
CDR3nt: TGTGCCAGCAGTCTGCCGACAGGGACAGTCACCGGGGAGCTGTTTTTT
CDR3aa: CASSLPTGTVTGELFF

abundance: NA
j_gene: TRBJ2-1
v_gene: TRBV5-5
d_gene: TRBD2
CDR3nt: TGTGCCAGCAGCTGGGGGACTAGCGGAAAAGGGAGCCACCTCAATGAGCAGTTCTTC
CDR3aa: CASSWGTSGKGSHLNEQFF

abundance: few
j_gene: TRBJ1-1
v_gene: TRBV6-4
d_gene: NA
CDR3nt: TGTGCCAGCAGTGAGGGAGGTCCCTACGAAGCTTTCTTT
CDR3aa: CASSEGGPYEAFF

abundance: NA
j_gene: TRBJ2-7
v_gene: TRBV5-4
d_gene: TRBD2
CDR3nt: TGTGCCAGCAGCGTCGGACTAGCGGGAGGGCCGAACGAGCAGTACTTC
CDR3aa: CASSVGLAGGPNEQYF

abundance: few
j_gene: TRBJ2-2
v_gene: TRBV30
d_gene: TRBD2
CDR3nt: TGTGCCTGGAAGGCCGTACTAGCGGGACCCGGGGAGCTGTTTTTT
CDR3aa: CAWKAVLAGPGELFF

abundance: NA
j_gene: TRBJ1-5
v_gene: TRBV7-9
d_gene: NA
CDR3nt: TGTGCCAGCAGTGACAGATATCAGCCCCAGCATTTT
CDR3aa: CASSDRYQPQHF

abundance: few
j_gene: TRBJ2-1
v_gene: TRBV9
d_gene: TRBD1
CDR3nt: TGTGCCACCCCCAGCGGACAGGGAAGCAATGAGCAGTTCTTC
CDR3aa: CATPSGQGSNEQFF

abundance: NA
j_gene: TRBJ2-2
v_gene: TRBV1
d_gene: NA
CDR3nt: TGCACCAGCACCCCGGGGACTAGCGGCAACACCGGGGAGCTGTTTTTT
CDR3aa: CTSTPGTSGNTGELFF